This T cell receptor (beta chain) is drawn from a study of T cell repertoires in cytomegalovirus infection. Study-level background: It can be stated that public TCR beta signatures indicated CMV infection as well as a matching HLA type.

Trimming cost V 6 bases and J 5 bases; bases outside gene matches: 16. The CDR3 length is 16 residues. The germline gives CDR1 DFQATT, CDR2 SNEGSKA (reference sequence). This clonotype was counted once. TCRdb re-analysed the reads in MiXCR, keeping a single row per CDR3 protein. The sample lists around 450,000 distinct CDR3 sequences, roughly a third occurring once. Sequenced sample: PBMCs. The chain joins TRBV20-1 to TRBJ1-1, with 9 bases identical to TRBD1. This clonotype was sampled from a human donor in good health (CMV status not recorded). Some clones in this sample may be carry-over from other donors' samples. CDR3 protein: CSAVGVYGTGTTEAFF. The DNA for the CDR3 is TGCAGTGCCGTGGGTGTTTACGGGACAGGGACAACTGAAGCTTTCTTT.